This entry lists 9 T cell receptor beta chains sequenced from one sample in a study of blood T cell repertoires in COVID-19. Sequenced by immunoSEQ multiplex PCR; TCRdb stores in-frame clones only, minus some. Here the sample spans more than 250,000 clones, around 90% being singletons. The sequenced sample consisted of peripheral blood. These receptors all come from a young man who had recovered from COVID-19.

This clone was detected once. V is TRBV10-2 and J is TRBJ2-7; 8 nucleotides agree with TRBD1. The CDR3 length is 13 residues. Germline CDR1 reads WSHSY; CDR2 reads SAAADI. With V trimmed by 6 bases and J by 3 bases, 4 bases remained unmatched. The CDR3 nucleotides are TGCGCCAGCAGGAGTGGACAGGGCTACGAGCAGTACTTC. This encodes CASRSGQGYEQYF.

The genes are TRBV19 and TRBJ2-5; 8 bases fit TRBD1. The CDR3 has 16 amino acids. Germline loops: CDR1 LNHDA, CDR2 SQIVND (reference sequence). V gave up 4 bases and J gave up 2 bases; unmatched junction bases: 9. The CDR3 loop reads CASSKEAGGWQETQYF. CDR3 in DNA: TGTGCCAGTAGTAAGGAGGCAGGGGGCTGGCAAGAGACCCAGTACTTC.

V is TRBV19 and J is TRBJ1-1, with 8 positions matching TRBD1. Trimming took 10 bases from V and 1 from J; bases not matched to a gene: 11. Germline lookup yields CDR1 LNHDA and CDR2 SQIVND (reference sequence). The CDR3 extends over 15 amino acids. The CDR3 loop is CATLGRTGRNTEAFF. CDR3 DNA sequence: TGTGCCACCTTGGGGAGGACAGGGAGGAACACTGAAGCTTTCTTT. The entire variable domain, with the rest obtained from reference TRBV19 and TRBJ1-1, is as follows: DGGITQSPKYLFRKEGQNVTLSCEQNLNHDAMYWYRQDPGQGLRLIYYSQIVNDFQKGDIAEGYSVSREKKESFPLTVTSAQKNPTAFYLCATLGRTGRNTEAFFGQGTRLTVV.

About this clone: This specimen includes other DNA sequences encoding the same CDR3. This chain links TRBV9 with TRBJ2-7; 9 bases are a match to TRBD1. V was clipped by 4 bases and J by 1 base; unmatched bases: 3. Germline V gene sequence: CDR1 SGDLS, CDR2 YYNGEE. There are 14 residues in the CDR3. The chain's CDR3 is CASSPGTGSYEQYF. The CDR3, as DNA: TGTGCCAGCAGCCCTGGGACAGGGTCCTACGAGCAGTACTTC.

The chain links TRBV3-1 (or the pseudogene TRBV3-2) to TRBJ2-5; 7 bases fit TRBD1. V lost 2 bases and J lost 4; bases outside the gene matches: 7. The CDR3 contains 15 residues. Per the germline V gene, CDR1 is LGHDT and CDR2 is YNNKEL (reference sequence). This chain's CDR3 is CASSQRGQKRETQYF. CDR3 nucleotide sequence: TGTGCCAGCAGCCAAAGGGGACAGAAGCGAGAGACCCAGTACTTC.

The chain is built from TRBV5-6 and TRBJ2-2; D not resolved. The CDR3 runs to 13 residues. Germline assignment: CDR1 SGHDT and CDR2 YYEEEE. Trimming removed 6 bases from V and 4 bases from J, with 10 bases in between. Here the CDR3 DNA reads TGTGCCAGCAAGTCGGGTCTCACCGGGGAGCTGTTTTTT. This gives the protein CASKSGLTGELFF.

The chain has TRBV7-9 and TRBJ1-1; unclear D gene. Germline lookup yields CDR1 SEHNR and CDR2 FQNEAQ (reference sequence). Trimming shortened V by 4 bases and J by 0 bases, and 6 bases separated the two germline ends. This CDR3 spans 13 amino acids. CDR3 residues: CASSWEMNTEAFF. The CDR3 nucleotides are TGTGCCAGCAGCTGGGAGATGAACACTGAAGCTTTCTTT.

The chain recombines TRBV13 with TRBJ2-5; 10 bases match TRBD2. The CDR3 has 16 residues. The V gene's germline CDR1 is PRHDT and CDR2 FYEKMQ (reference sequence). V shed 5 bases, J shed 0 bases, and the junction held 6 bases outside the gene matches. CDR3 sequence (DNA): TGTGCCAGCAGCCCCCCCAGCGGGGGGGACCAAGAGACCCAGTACTTC. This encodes CASSPPSGGDQETQYF. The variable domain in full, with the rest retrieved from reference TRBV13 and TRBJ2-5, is AAGVIQSPRHLIKEKRETATLKCYPIPRHDTVYWYQQGPGQDPQFLISFYEKMQSDKGSIPDRFSAQQFSDYHSELNMSSLELGDSALYFCASSPPSGGDQETQYFGPGTRLLVL.

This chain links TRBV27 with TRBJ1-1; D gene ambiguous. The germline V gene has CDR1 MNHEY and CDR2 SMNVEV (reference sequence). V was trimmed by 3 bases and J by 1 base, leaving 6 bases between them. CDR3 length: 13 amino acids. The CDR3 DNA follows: TGTGCCAGCAGTTTGGCTTCGAACACTGAAGCTTTCTTT. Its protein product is CASSLASNTEAFF.